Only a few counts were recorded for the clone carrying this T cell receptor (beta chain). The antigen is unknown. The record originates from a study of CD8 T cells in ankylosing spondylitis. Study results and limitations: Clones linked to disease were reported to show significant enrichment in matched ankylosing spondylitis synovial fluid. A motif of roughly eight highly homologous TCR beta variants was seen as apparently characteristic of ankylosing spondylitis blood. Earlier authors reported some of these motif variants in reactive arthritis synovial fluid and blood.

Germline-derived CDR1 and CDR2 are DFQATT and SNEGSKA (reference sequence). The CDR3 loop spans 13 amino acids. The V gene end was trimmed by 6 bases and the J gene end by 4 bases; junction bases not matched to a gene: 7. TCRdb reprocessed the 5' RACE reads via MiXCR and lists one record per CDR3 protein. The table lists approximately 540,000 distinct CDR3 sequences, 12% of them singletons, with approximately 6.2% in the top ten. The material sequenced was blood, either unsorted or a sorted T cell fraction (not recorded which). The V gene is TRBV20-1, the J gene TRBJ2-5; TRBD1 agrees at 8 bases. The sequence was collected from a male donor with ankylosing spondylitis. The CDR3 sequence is CSADTGGTETQYF. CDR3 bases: TGCAGTGCAGATACAGGGGGTACAGAGACCCAGTACTTC.